This T cell receptor beta chain was identified during a study of T-cell memory formation after mild COVID-19. Findings and limits, study-wide: Clones contracting across day 15 to 85 had a balanced CD4/CD8 profile; later expanding clones leaned CD4+.

MiXCR, run by TCRdb on the 5' RACE reads, gives a single entry per CDR3 protein. Of some 150,000 distinct CDR3 sequences in the sample, more than 13% were seen once. This clonotype was seen a few times. Antigen specificity is unknown. Germline V gives CDR1 SEHNR, CDR2 FQNEAQ (reference sequence). This CDR3 contains 16 residues. Trimming at V came to 5 bases and at J to 6 bases, leaving 11 bases not matched to a gene. The clonotype originates from an adult woman who had mild COVID-19 (a few samples of this study predate the infection). Cell type and time point are not known. The chain recombines TRBV7-9 with TRBJ2-1; 9 bases fit TRBD1. The material sequenced was PBMCs or a T cell subset sorted from them (not recorded which). CDR3 in DNA: TGTGCCAGCAGCCCGCCCCGGGACAGGGTCGGCAATGAGCAGTTCTTC. Residues: CASSPPRDRVGNEQFF.